These 18 T cell receptor beta chains came from one sample sequenced in a study of blood T cell repertoires in COVID-19. Produced via immunoSEQ multiplex PCR; TCRdb's table is partial and in-frame only. Among some 200,000 clones listed, about 85% were seen once. The sequencing input was PBMCs or T cells enriched from blood (not recorded which). The receptors here all came from a woman aged 25 to 45 who had recovered from COVID-19.

This clone was seen only a few times. This chain connects TRBV6-2 or TRBV6-3 to TRBJ1-5; D ambiguous. The CDR3 loop spans 17 amino acids. Looked up from germline, CDR1 is MNHEY and CDR2 is SVGEGT. The germline V and J ends were trimmed by 7 bases and 3 bases, with 22 bases remaining between them. The CDR3 DNA reads TGTGCCAGCAATAACTCCCCGGCCGACTCTTTCAATCAGCCCCAGCATTTT. Amino acids: CASNNSPADSFNQPQHF.

The chain has TRBV11-2 and TRBJ2-5, with a tentative D call TRBD2 (5 bases). CDR1 is SGHAT and CDR2 is FQNNGV in the germline V gene. This CDR3 is built from 13 residues. V lost 1 base to trimming and J lost 7 bases, with 10 bases between them. CDR3 sequence reads: CASSLGRVGTQYF. CDR3 DNA sequence: TGTGCCAGCAGCTTAGGGCGGGTAGGGACCCAGTACTTC.

The chain couples TRBV24-1 to TRBJ2-7; 7 nucleotides align to TRBD1. The trim removed 0 bases at V and 4 bases at J, leaving 5 bases unmatched. CDR1 KGHDR and CDR2 SFDVKD come from the germline V gene. This CDR3 has 15 amino acids. The CDR3 DNA follows: TGTGCCACCAGTGATTTGTCAGGGGGTCTATACGAGCAGTACTTC. It is translated as CATSDLSGGLYEQYF.

The V and J genes are TRBV11-3 and TRBJ2-6; TRBD1 aligns across 9 bases. Germline loops: CDR1 SGHNT, CDR2 YENEEA. The CDR3 covers 17 residues. V lost 8 bases, J lost 4 bases, and 12 bases stayed unmatched. Here the CDR3 DNA reads TGTGCCAGCTCACAGGGACAGGGAACGTCAGGGGCCAACGTCCTGACTTTC. Its protein is CASSQGQGTSGANVLTF.

J is TRBJ1-1 and V is TRBV7-9; 10 nucleotides line up with TRBD1. Germline V gene lookup returns CDR1 SEHNR and CDR2 FQNEAQ (reference sequence). CDR3 length: 14 amino acids. Trimming removed 10 bases from V and 0 bases from J; junction bases left unmatched: 5. The CDR3 DNA sequence: TGTGCCACCGAGGACAGGGGGATGAACACTGAAGCTTTCTTT. Translating gives CATEDRGMNTEAFF.

The rearrangement joins TRBV2 to TRBJ2-1; maybe TRBD2 (5 bases). The CDR3 sequence is 15 residues long. V was shortened by 2 bases and J by 10 bases, with 18 bases between the two germline ends. Germline V CDR1 and CDR2: SNHLY, FYNNEI. The CDR3: CASSEKPLASWEQFF. The CDR3 DNA follows: TGTGCCAGCAGTGAAAAGCCCCTAGCTAGTTGGGAGCAGTTCTTC.

The chain joins TRBV2 to TRBJ1-2; no clear D gene. Germline assignment: CDR1 SNHLY and CDR2 FYNNEI. The CDR3 has 14 residues. V was pared by 4 bases and J by 2 bases, with 11 bases between. The CDR3 DNA is TGTGCCAGCAGTGTTTTAGATTTAAACTATGGCTACACCTTC. Its translation is CASSVLDLNYGYTF. The variable domain in full, with the rest retrieved from reference TRBV2 and TRBJ1-2, is EPEVTQTPSHQVTQMGQEVILRCVPISNHLYFYWYRQILGQKVEFLVSFYNNEISEKSEIFDDQFSVERPDGSNFTLKIRSTKLEDSAMYFCASSVLDLNYGYTFGSGTRLTVV.

The CDR3 region is CATRPPRPRGRPANSPLHF. The CDR3 DNA is TGTGCCACCAGACCTCCCCGCCCCAGGGGCCGTCCGGCTAATTCACCCCTCCACTTT. The chain carries TRBV24-1 and TRBJ1-6; D might be TRBD1 (6 bases). The germline CDR1 and CDR2 sequences are KGHDR and SFDVKD. V was cut by 7 bases and J by 6 bases, with 27 bases left in between. There are 19 residues in the CDR3.

CDR3 protein: CASSNTGTLYEQYF. In DNA, the CDR3 is TGTGCCAGCAGTAACACCGGGACACTCTACGAGCAGTACTTC. The chain links TRBV6-5 to TRBJ2-7, with D maybe TRBD1 (6 bases). The germline V gene encodes CDR1 MNHEY and CDR2 SVGAGI. Trimming took off 5 bases at V and 3 bases at J, with 14 bases between the two ends. CDR3 length: 14 amino acids.

The rearrangement uses TRBV7-8 and TRBJ2-1; TRBD1 matches at 8 bases. V lost 5 bases to trimming and J lost 8 bases; unmatched junction nucleotides: 5. The CDR3 has 13 amino acids. Germline CDR1 is SGHVS and CDR2 is FQNEAQ. The CDR3 protein is CASSQDRDDEQFF. The CDR3 coding sequence is TGTGCCAGCAGCCAGGACAGGGATGATGAGCAGTTCTTC.

V and J are TRBV6-5 and TRBJ2-1; TRBD2 is a possible D gene (6 bases). V was cut by 4 bases and J by 6 bases, with 19 bases left in between. Germline V gene sequence: CDR1 MNHEY, CDR2 SVGAGI. The CDR3 is made up of 16 amino acids. The CDR3 protein is CASSSHRLDYVNEQFF. CDR3 coding DNA: TGTGCCAGCAGTTCCCATCGACTAGATTACGTCAATGAGCAGTTCTTC.

DNA for the CDR3: TGTGCCAGCAGCCAGCTTGACAGCCTGAACACTGAAGCTTTCTTT. It codes for CASSQLDSLNTEAFF. This chain links TRBV16 with TRBJ1-1; maybe TRBD1 (5 bases). The CDR3 is made up of 15 amino acids. Germline-derived CDR1 and CDR2 are KGHSY and FQNENV. The V gene lost 3 bases and the J gene lost 0 bases, with 11 bases spanning the gap. Full variable domain (outside the CDR3, taken from reference TRBV16 and TRBJ1-1): GEEVAQTPKHLVRGEGQKAKLYCAPIKGHSYVFWYQQVLKNEFKFLISFQNENVFDETGMPKERFSAKCLPNSPCSLEIQATKLEDSAVYFCASSQLDSLNTEAFFGQGTRLTVV.

The gene calls are TRBV7-2 and TRBJ1-5; 10 bases agree with TRBD1. V gave up 2 bases and J gave up 7 bases; unmatched junction bases: 5. The CDR3 spans 15 residues. CDR1 is SGHTA, CDR2 FQGNSA, per germline. CDR3 sequence reads: CASSLHGTGVQPQHF. DNA for the CDR3: TGTGCCAGCAGCTTACATGGGACAGGGGTCCAGCCCCAGCATTTT.

This clone was observed once. The V call is TRBV19, the J call TRBJ1-3; D gene uncertain. V gave up 3 bases and J gave up 0 bases, with 6 bases separating them. CDR1 is LNHDA, CDR2 SQIVND, per germline (reference sequence). The CDR3 loop spans 14 amino acids. CDR3 region: CASSISFSGNTIYF. The CDR3 nucleotides read TGTGCCAGTAGTATTTCCTTCTCTGGAAACACCATATATTTT.

The rearrangement uses TRBV19 and TRBJ1-2, with D tentatively TRBD1 (6 bases). The CDR3 has 15 amino acids. Per germline, CDR1 LNHDA and CDR2 SQIVND (reference sequence). Trimming shortened V by 3 bases and J by 1 base, and 12 bases separated the two germline ends. CDR3 protein: CASSMSPGVNYGYTF. The DNA for the CDR3 is TGTGCCAGTAGTATGTCGCCAGGGGTTAACTATGGCTACACCTTC.

The chain couples TRBV5-1 to TRBJ2-1; 12 bases align to TRBD2. The CDR3 is 15 residues long. Germline CDR1 is SGHRS and CDR2 is YFSETQ. V dropped 0 bases and J dropped 6; count of bases not matched to a gene: 1. The CDR3 sequence: CASSLALAGGNEQFF. In DNA form, the CDR3 reads TGCGCCAGCAGCTTGGCACTAGCGGGGGGCAATGAGCAGTTCTTC. Drawing the rest from reference TRBV5-1 and TRBJ2-1, the complete variable domain is KAGVTQTPRYLIKTRGQQVTLSCSPISGHRSVSWYQQTPGQGLQFLFEYFSETQRNKGNFPGRFSGRQFSNSRSEMNVSTLELGDSALYLCASSLALAGGNEQFFGPGTRLTVL.

The rearrangement uses TRBV5-1 and TRBJ2-7; 9 bases match TRBD1. V shed 2 bases and J 3 bases; nucleotides not matched to a gene: 3. This CDR3 has 14 amino acids. Germline values: CDR1 SGHRS, CDR2 YFSETQ. This chain's CDR3 is CASSLQGAFYEQYF. The DNA for the CDR3 is TGCGCCAGCAGCTTACAGGGGGCGTTCTACGAGCAGTACTTC.

This sequence joins TRBV18 and TRBJ1-5, with unresolved D. Trimming removed 0 bases from V and 5 bases from J, with 14 bases in between. Germline CDR1 and CDR2: KGHSH and LQKENI. This CDR3 comprises 16 residues. The CDR3 reads CASSPPPGGGHQPQHF. In DNA form, the CDR3 reads TGTGCCAGCTCACCACCGCCGGGAGGAGGGCATCAGCCCCAGCATTTT.